The T cell receptor (beta chain) under discussion was sequenced for a study of T cell responses to AZD1222 COVID-19 vaccine. With V trimmed by 0 bases and J by 5 bases, 5 bases remained unmatched. Germline V gene sequence: CDR1 SGHRS, CDR2 YFSETQ. This CDR3 region has 17 residues. The assay was immunoSEQ multiplex PCR, and TCRdb's table has in-frame clones only and misses some. The repertoire holds 150,000 to 160,000 clones, with more than 85% as singletons. This clonotype originated in an adult who received the AZD1222 COVID-19 vaccine. This chain joins TRBV5-1 and TRBJ2-5; 15 nucleotides agree with TRBD2. Sample: peripheral blood, taken 28 days after the second AZD1222 dose. The chain's CDR3 is CASSLGGTSGGLETQYF. In nucleotides, the CDR3 is TGCGCCAGCAGCTTGGGCGGGACTAGCGGGGGGTTGGAGACCCAGTACTTC. Variable domain in full (rest from reference TRBV5-1 and TRBJ2-5): KAGVTQTPRYLIKTRGQQVTLSCSPISGHRSVSWYQQTPGQGLQFLFEYFSETQRNKGNFPGRFSGRQFSNSRSEMNVSTLELGDSALYLCASSLGGTSGGLETQYFGPGTRLLVL.